This TCR beta chain was sequenced in a study of cytomegalovirus exposure and HLA in healthy donors. Trimming pared 4 bases from V and 5 bases from J, leaving 8 bases between. This CDR3 comprises 12 residues. Per germline, CDR1 LNHNV and CDR2 YYDKDF (reference sequence). The PCR used 60 Vbeta and 13 Jbeta primers. Assay used: immunoSEQ multiplex PCR; TCRdb lists only in-frame clones, some missing. Among about 98,000 clones, around 67% were seen once, and the ten largest hold about 1.8%. Material: PBMCs. This receptor was obtained from a male donor in good health and CMV-seronegative. The chain combines TRBV15 with TRBJ1-2, with D maybe TRBD1 (6 bases). The CDR3 loop is CATSKQGYGYTF. CDR3 DNA: TGTGCCACCAGCAAACAGGGTTATGGCTACACCTTC. The complete variable domain, with remaining parts taken from reference TRBV15 and TRBJ1-2, reads DAMVIQNPRYQVTQFGKPVTLSCSQTLNHNVMYWYQQKSSQAPKLLFHYYDKDFNNEADTPDNFQSRRPNTSFCFLDIRSPGLGDTAMYLCATSKQGYGYTFGSGTRLTVV.